The 19 T cell receptor beta chains below were found in one sample sequenced in a study of T cells in Graves' hyperthyroidism and ophthalmopathy. Researchers amplified the TCR beta CDR3 regions from RNA transcripts. First-round RT-PCR of the TCR CDR3 relied on the HTBI primer set. TCRdb fed the multiplex PCR reads into MiXCR, producing one record per CDR3 protein. Altogether fewer than 450,000 distinct CDR3 sequences are present, about 14% being singletons, with the ten largest covering over 25%. Sequenced: blood. The receptors here all came from a man in his forties or fifties with Graves' ophthalmopathy.

This clonotype was seen many times. The V call is TRBV7-9, the J call TRBJ2-5; D tentatively fits TRBD1 or TRBD2 (7 bases each). The CDR3 loop spans 15 amino acids. Per the germline V gene, CDR1 is SEHNR and CDR2 is FQNEAQ (reference sequence). V dropped 5 bases and J dropped 1 base, with 14 bases sitting between them. The CDR3 sequence: CASSQGGPSQETQYF. The CDR3 DNA sequence: TGTGCCAGCAGCCAGGGGGGGCCATCCCAAGAGACCCAGTACTTC.

V gene TRBV18 combines with J gene TRBJ2-5; 7 bases map to TRBD1. This CDR3 has 13 residues. Losses at the gene ends were 5 bases for V and 2 bases for J; bases not matched to a gene: 2. Per germline, CDR1 KGHSH and CDR2 LQKENI. CDR3 sequence: CASSTGQQETQYF. The CDR3 bases are TGTGCCAGCTCAACGGGACAGCAAGAGACCCAGTACTTC.

This clonotype appeared a few times. This chain connects TRBV19 to TRBJ2-7; 8 nucleotides align to TRBD2. V trimming: 4 bases; J trimming: 2 bases; junction bases outside the gene matches: 4. CDR3 length: 14 amino acids. Per the germline V gene, CDR1 is LNHDA and CDR2 is SQIVND (reference sequence). The CDR3 region has the DNA TGTGCCAGTAGTAGATCGGGACTAGCCTACGAGCAGTACTTC. This translates into CASSRSGLAYEQYF.

The CDR3 is CAISESDLARFKNEQFF. The CDR3 coding sequence is TGTGCCATCAGTGAGTCCGACCTGGCGCGGTTTAAGAATGAGCAGTTCTTC. The chain uses TRBV10-3 and TRBJ2-1; D ambiguous. CDR1 is ENHRY and CDR2 is SYGVKD in the germline V gene. Trimming pared 0 bases from V and 7 bases from J, leaving 19 bases between. This CDR3 contains 17 residues.

This clonotype was seen ten or more times. The J gene is TRBJ1-5, the V gene TRBV30; tentatively, D is TRBD1 (6 bases). With 5 bases removed from V and 5 bases from J, the gap between germline ends came to 13 bases. Germline V lookup: CDR1 GTSNPN, CDR2 SVGIG (reference sequence). The CDR3 has 13 amino acids. This CDR3 is CAWGGGGDQPQHF. Written as DNA, the CDR3 is TGTGCCTGGGGAGGGGGGGGAGATCAGCCCCAGCATTTT.

The chain is built from TRBV29-1 and TRBJ2-5, with 9 positions matching TRBD1. Germline V gene data show CDR1 as SQVTM and CDR2 as ANQGSEA. CDR3 size: 15 residues. Trimming removed 7 bases from V and 3 bases from J; junction bases left unmatched: 12. CDR3: CSALIVGDREETQYF. CDR3 sequence (DNA): TGCAGCGCCCTTATTGTGGGGGACAGGGAAGAGACCCAGTACTTC. Using reference TRBV29-1 and TRBJ2-5 for the parts outside the CDR3, the full variable domain is SAVISQKPSRDICQRGTSLTIQCQVDSQVTMMFWYRQQPGQSLTLIATANQGSEATYESGFVIDKFPISRPNLTFSTLTVSNMSPEDSSIYLCSALIVGDREETQYFGPGTRLLVL.

This clonotype was found many times. The J gene is TRBJ1-6, the V gene TRBV20-1; unclear D gene. The germline V and J ends were trimmed by 4 bases and 13 bases, with 11 bases remaining between them. The CDR3 runs 11 residues. CDR1 and CDR2 (germline): DFQATT, SNEGSKA (reference sequence). The CDR3 is CSATQDGPLHF. CDR3 nucleotides: TGCAGTGCTACCCAGGATGGGCCCCTCCACTTT.

This clonotype was seen more than once but under ten times. The rearrangement joins TRBV6-5 to TRBJ2-3, with TRBD2 matching 11 bases. CDR1 MNHEY and CDR2 SVGAGI come from the germline V gene. This CDR3 is built from 18 residues. Germline trimming cut 2 bases from V and 4 bases from J; bases unmatched to any gene: 11. For the CDR3, the DNA is TGTGCCAGCAGTTACGGGCTCTCGCATAGCGGGAGGGCAGATACGCAGTATTTT. Its protein product is CASSYGLSHSGRADTQYF.

This clonotype has a handful of counts. The chain uses TRBV19 and TRBJ2-2; tentative D call: TRBD2 (6 bases). The CDR3 covers 15 residues. Trimming shortened V by 3 bases and J by 6 bases, and 14 bases separated the two germline ends. Per the germline V gene, CDR1 is LNHDA and CDR2 is SQIVND (reference sequence). DNA for the CDR3: TGTGCCAGTAGTATTCAGCGGGCGGTGCCCGGGGAGCTGTTTTTT. Residues: CASSIQRAVPGELFF.

This clonotype was observed many times. The chain employs TRBV5-1 and TRBJ2-3; D call uncertain. CDR1 SGHRS and CDR2 YFSETQ come from the germline V gene. This CDR3 is 14 amino acids long. V was pared by 0 bases and J by 3 bases, with 8 bases between. For the CDR3, the DNA is TGCGCCAGCAGCTTGGAATTGAAGACAGATACGCAGTATTTT. As protein: CASSLELKTDTQYF. Variable domain in full (rest from reference TRBV5-1 and TRBJ2-3): KAGVTQTPRYLIKTRGQQVTLSCSPISGHRSVSWYQQTPGQGLQFLFEYFSETQRNKGNFPGRFSGRQFSNSRSEMNVSTLELGDSALYLCASSLELKTDTQYFGPGTRLTVL.

This clonotype was counted only a few times. V is TRBV24-1 and J is TRBJ2-1; 7 positions agree with TRBD2. The CDR3 is 16 amino acids. CDR1 and CDR2 from the germline V gene are KGHDR and SFDVKD. V lost 4 bases to trimming and J lost 3 bases; unmatched junction nucleotides: 8. The CDR3 nucleotides read TGTGCCACCAGTGACGGCGGGAGCCCAATCTACAATGAGCAGTTCTTC. Its translation: CATSDGGSPIYNEQFF.

This clonotype was detected ten times or more. The chain uses TRBV10-3 and TRBJ2-7; D may be TRBD1 (5 bases). This CDR3 is built from 13 residues. Germline V gene sequence: CDR1 ENHRY, CDR2 SYGVKD. V was trimmed by 3 bases and J by 3 bases, leaving 9 bases between them. CDR3 sequence (DNA): TGTGCCATCAGTGACGACAGCTACTACGAGCAGTACTTC. As protein: CAISDDSYYEQYF.

This clonotype occurred many times. The rearrangement links TRBV20-1 to TRBJ2-7; the match to TRBD2 covers 9 bases. Germline V CDR1 and CDR2: DFQATT, SNEGSKA (reference sequence). V lost 0 bases to trimming and J lost 3 bases; unmatched junction nucleotides: 6. This CDR3 comprises 15 residues. CDR3 sequence reads: CSARDLIAGDYEQYF. CDR3 nucleotides: TGCAGTGCTAGAGATCTGATAGCGGGGGACTACGAGCAGTACTTC.

There are many counts of this clonotype. The chain links TRBV3-1 to TRBJ2-2; D is tentatively TRBD1 or TRBD2 (5 bases each). The CDR3 runs to 16 residues. V was shortened by 4 bases and J by 4 bases, with 16 bases between the two germline ends. CDR1 and CDR2 (germline): LGHDT, YNNKEL (reference sequence). The CDR3 nucleotides are TGTGCCAGCAGCCCCCGGGGCCTGCCCACCACCGGGGAGCTGTTTTTT. This gives the protein CASSPRGLPTTGELFF.

This clonotype came up many times. The chain combines TRBV18 with TRBJ2-5; D not certain. V was pared by 8 bases and J by 1 base, with 11 bases between. In germline, CDR1 is KGHSH, CDR2 LQKENI. The CDR3 contains 13 residues. The CDR3 region has the DNA TGTGCCAGCGGCATGGGCCCCCAAGAGACCCAGTACTTC. Translated, it gives CASGMGPQETQYF.

This clonotype was counted many times. The rearrangement joins TRBV20-1 to TRBJ2-5; possible D gene TRBD1, 5 bases. This CDR3 spans 13 amino acids. V was clipped by 4 bases and J by 3 bases, with 12 bases between them. Germline CDR1 is DFQATT and CDR2 is SNEGSKA (reference sequence). Written as DNA, the CDR3 is TGCAGTGCTACACAGGTGGTGAAAGAGACCCAGTACTTC. Translating it yields CSATQVVKETQYF.

This clonotype was seen a handful of times. J is TRBJ2-1 and V is TRBV9; 12 nucleotides match TRBD2. There are 17 residues in the CDR3. Trimming took 3 bases from V and 5 from J; bases not matched to a gene: 9. Germline assignment: CDR1 SGDLS and CDR2 YYNGEE. For the CDR3, the DNA is TGTGCCAGCAGCGGGGAGACTAGCGGGGGACCTCACAATGAGCAGTTCTTC. It yields the protein CASSGETSGGPHNEQFF.

The sample holds many counts of this clonotype. This chain connects TRBV30 to TRBJ2-2; TRBD2 aligns across 11 bases. V was pared by 3 bases and J by 5 bases, with 8 bases of the junction left unmatched. CDR1 is GTSNPN, CDR2 SVGIG, per germline (reference sequence). The CDR3 loop spans 16 amino acids. CDR3 bases: TGTGCCTGGAGAAGGACTAGCGGGCTTGTTACCGGGGAGCTGTTTTTT. It is translated as CAWRRTSGLVTGELFF.

This clonotype was counted ten times or more. The V call is TRBV7-9, the J call TRBJ2-7; TRBD2 agrees at 9 bases. Trimming took 5 bases from V and 2 from J; bases not matched to a gene: 13. In germline, CDR1 is SEHNR, CDR2 FQNEAQ (reference sequence). The CDR3 length is 17 residues. CDR3 region: CASSDPLGLAGAYEQYF. The CDR3 bases are TGTGCCAGCAGCGACCCCCTGGGACTAGCAGGCGCCTACGAGCAGTACTTC.